What follows are 24 T cell receptor beta chains derived from one specimen sequenced in a study of blood T cell repertoires in COVID-19. Profiling relied on immunoSEQ multiplex PCR, and the TCRdb table lists in-frame clones only, not all of them. The table lists under 300,000 clones, around four fifths of them singletons. The sample comprised peripheral blood. These receptor sequences come from a man younger than 45 who had recovered from COVID-19.

This rearrangement joins TRBV11-2 to TRBJ1-4; 9 nucleotides match TRBD1. The trim removed 4 bases at V and 10 bases at J, leaving 10 bases unmatched. CDR1 is SGHAT, CDR2 FQNNGV, per germline. The CDR3 has 15 residues. CDR3 loop: CASSSTGGLFGKLFF. CDR3 DNA: TGTGCCAGCAGCTCAACAGGGGGCCTGTTTGGAAAACTGTTTTTT.

This clone occurred many times. One end of the junction is discordant with germline, which a read error may explain. The chain uses TRBV19 and TRBJ1-3; D is uncertain. Germline V CDR1 and CDR2: LNHDA, SQIVND (reference sequence). CDR3 length equals 15 residues. The CDR3 spells CASSIEAGRGSTIYF. As DNA, the CDR3 is TGTGCCAGTAGTATAGAAGCCGGACGGGGAAGCACCATATATTTT.

This clone was detected many times. The rearrangement links TRBV30 to TRBJ1-5; D remains unclear. The CDR3 sequence is 15 residues long. The ends were cut back, 4 bases at V and 1 base at J, with 14 bases in the middle. Germline CDR1 reads GTSNPN; CDR2 reads SVGIG (reference sequence). This CDR3 reads CAWTLPLGSNQPQHF. The CDR3 DNA reads TGTGCCTGGACTCTCCCACTGGGCAGCAATCAGCCCCAGCATTTT.

V and J are TRBV7-6 and TRBJ1-2; weak D call: TRBD1 (6 bases). Trimming took 5 bases from V and 4 from J, leaving 14 bases between them. Germline lookup yields CDR1 SGHVS and CDR2 FNYEAQ. The CDR3 sequence is 14 residues long. In DNA, the CDR3 is TGTGCCAGCAGCCCGGGGGGCTCCCCCTATGGCTACACCTTC. Protein: CASSPGGSPYGYTF.

This clone was seen once. The chain couples TRBV2 to TRBJ1-1, with a tentative D call TRBD1 (6 bases). The CDR3 contains 13 residues. Trimming removed 8 bases at V and 3 bases at J, with 13 bases between. The V gene's germline CDR1 is SNHLY and CDR2 FYNNEI. The CDR3 protein is CASPRGQDTEAFF. The CDR3 nucleotides read TGTGCCAGCCCCAGGGGCCAGGACACTGAAGCTTTCTTT.

For this clone: This may stem from a read error, because a much larger clone lies one nucleotide away. This chain joins TRBV19 and TRBJ1-1; D unclear. Between the trimmed V and J ends, which lost 3 bases and 4 bases, there was a span of 9 bases. The CDR3 runs to 13 residues. Germline V CDR1 and CDR2: LNHDA, SQIVND (reference sequence). The CDR3 loop reads CASSITGSTEAFF. DNA of the CDR3: TGTGCCAGTAGTATTACGGGGAGCACTGAAGCTTTCTTT.

The rearrangement joins TRBV15 to TRBJ2-3; D is unresolved. Germline V gene sequence: CDR1 LNHNV, CDR2 YYDKDF (reference sequence). The length of the CDR3 is 15 residues. Trimming took off 5 bases at V and 0 bases at J, with 12 bases between the two ends. The CDR3 sequence: CATSRRPTSTDTQYF. The CDR3 nucleotides are TGTGCCACCAGCCGTCGGCCGACTAGCACAGATACGCAGTATTTT.

The genes are TRBV5-1 and TRBJ2-3, with D possibly TRBD2 on 6 matching bases. Trimming stripped 2 bases from V and 3 bases from J, with 13 bases between. Germline V lookup: CDR1 SGHRS, CDR2 YFSETQ. CDR3 length equals 15 residues. The CDR3: CASSFGGSGTDTQYF. DNA for the CDR3: TGCGCCAGCAGCTTTGGAGGGTCTGGGACAGATACGCAGTATTTT.

This clone showed up just a few times. A junction boundary mismatches the germline segment, possibly from a read error. The chain uses TRBV6-1 and TRBJ1-2, with 7 bases lining up with TRBD1. This CDR3 region has 12 residues. Germline V gives CDR1 MNHNS, CDR2 SASEGT. The CDR3, as DNA: TGTGCCAGCAGAGAAGAGGGGGCCGGCTACACCTTC. Translation gives CASREEGAGYTF.

V and J are TRBV10-2 and TRBJ2-4, with a tentative D call TRBD1 (5 bases). CDR1 and CDR2 (germline): WSHSY, SAAADI. V was clipped by 0 bases and J by 6 bases, with 18 bases between them. The length of the CDR3 is 17 residues. The CDR3 protein is CASSESKDTVFSNIQYF. In nucleotides, the CDR3 is TGCGCCAGCAGTGAGTCGAAGGACACCGTATTTTCAAACATTCAGTACTTC.

CDR3 protein: CASSEAGARNEKLFF. As DNA, the CDR3 is TGTGCCAGCAGTGAAGCGGGGGCTCGGAATGAAAAACTGTTTTTT. The chain joins TRBV2 to TRBJ1-4, with a possible D match to TRBD1 (6 bases). The ends were cut back, 0 bases at V and 5 bases at J, with 10 bases in the middle. This CDR3 has 15 residues. Germline CDR1 reads SNHLY; CDR2 reads FYNNEI.

The chain links TRBV28 to TRBJ1-1, with D perhaps matching TRBD1 (5 bases). CDR1 is MDHEN and CDR2 is SYDVKM in the germline V gene. CDR3 length equals 14 residues. The V and J ends lost 5 bases and 1 base respectively, with 11 bases between them. As DNA, the CDR3 is TGTGCCAGCAGTACAATTACAGGGAACACTGAAGCTTTCTTT. It codes for CASSTITGNTEAFF.

The chain links TRBV18 to TRBJ2-5; D remains unclear. This CDR3 has 14 amino acids. Germline V gives CDR1 KGHSH, CDR2 LQKENI. Trimming took 4 bases from V and 0 from J, leaving 9 bases between them. CDR3 bases: TGTGCCAGCTCACGTGCGAGTCACCAAGAGACCCAGTACTTC. Its translation is CASSRASHQETQYF. The variable domain in full, completed from reference TRBV18 and TRBJ2-5, reads NAGVMQNPRHLVRRRGQEARLRCSPMKGHSHVYWYRQLPEEGLKFMVYLQKENIIDESGMPKERFSAEFPKEGPSILRIQQVVRGDSAAYFCASSRASHQETQYFGPGTRLLVL.

The rearrangement links TRBV5-1 to TRBJ1-1, with TRBD1 matching 7 bases. The CDR3 is made up of 15 amino acids. Unmatched junction bases numbered 7, after V lost 4 bases and J lost 1 base. Germline V CDR1 and CDR2: SGHRS, YFSETQ. CDR3 loop: CASSEMTGRNTEAFF. DNA for the CDR3: TGCGCCAGCAGCGAAATGACAGGGAGGAACACTGAAGCTTTCTTT.

The chain is built from TRBV10-3 and TRBJ1-2; 8 bases are shared with TRBD1. The ends lost 8 bases at V and 5 bases at J; junction bases unmatched: 4. The CDR3 is made up of 12 amino acids. The germline gives CDR1 ENHRY, CDR2 SYGVKD. The CDR3 is CAIGQGRYGYTF. Written as DNA, the CDR3 is TGTGCCATCGGACAGGGCCGGTATGGCTACACCTTC.

This clone was seen more than once but under ten times. The chain is built from TRBV5-1 and TRBJ1-4, with TRBD1 identical over 10 bases. The J segment lost 6 bases and the V segment lost 4 bases, leaving 9 bases of the junction unmatched. The CDR3 is 16 residues long. Germline V lookup: CDR1 SGHRS, CDR2 YFSETQ. The CDR3 DNA is TGCGCCAGCAGCGTGAACTCCGGGACAGGGGATGAAAAACTGTTTTTT. Translating gives CASSVNSGTGDEKLFF.

The V call is TRBV2, the J call TRBJ1-1, with D maybe TRBD1 (6 bases). The CDR3 length is 13 residues. V lost 6 bases to trimming and J lost 1 base, with 9 bases between them. Germline loops: CDR1 SNHLY, CDR2 FYNNEI. This CDR3 reads CASSGQKNTEAFF. The CDR3 coding sequence is TGTGCCAGCAGCGGACAGAAGAACACTGAAGCTTTCTTT.

A remark on this clone: Other DNA variants within this sample encode the same CDR3. V gene TRBV6-4 combines with J gene TRBJ2-3; the match to TRBD2 covers 8 bases. Germline loops: CDR1 MRHNA, CDR2 SNTAGT. The CDR3 contains 16 residues. J lost 0 bases, V lost 3 bases, and 5 bases had no gene match. The CDR3 protein is CASSEIAGGSTDTQYF. The CDR3 nucleotides are TGTGCCAGCAGTGAAATCGCGGGGGGTAGCACAGATACGCAGTATTTT.

This clone was found a few times. The chain uses TRBV7-9 and TRBJ1-2; D call uncertain. The ends were cut back, 5 bases at V and 4 bases at J, with 11 bases in the middle. The germline CDR1 and CDR2 sequences are SEHNR and FQNEAQ (reference sequence). The CDR3 has 13 residues. Here the CDR3 DNA reads TGTGCCAGCAGCCCTGGTCCGGTCTATGGCTACACCTTC. This translates into CASSPGPVYGYTF.

The rearrangement joins TRBV4-2 to TRBJ2-1, with 10 bases matching TRBD2. V was pared by 1 base and J by 1 base, with 13 bases of the junction left unmatched. This CDR3 has 20 residues. Per germline, CDR1 LGHNA and CDR2 YNFKEQ. The DNA for the CDR3 is TGTGCCAGCAGCCAAGTTGGGTTTAGCGGGGGGCCCGCTTCCTACAATGAGCAGTTCTTC. Amino acid sequence: CASSQVGFSGGPASYNEQFF.

V usage is TRBV6-6 and J usage is TRBJ1-2; D gene ambiguous. Trimming shortened V by 0 bases and J by 6 bases, and 17 bases separated the two germline ends. This CDR3 has 16 amino acids. Germline assignment: CDR1 MNHNY and CDR2 SVGAGI (reference sequence). CDR3 nucleotides: TGTGCCAGCAGTTACTCGAGCGCACTAGGGTTTGATGGCTACACCTTC. It codes for CASSYSSALGFDGYTF.

The chain uses TRBV6-5 and TRBJ2-5; TRBD2 is a possible D gene (6 bases). The CDR3 runs to 15 residues. Germline assignment: CDR1 MNHEY and CDR2 SVGAGI. V was shortened by 2 bases and J by 3 bases, with 13 bases between the two germline ends. This CDR3 reads CASSYQEGLKETQYF. The DNA of the CDR3 is TGTGCCAGCAGTTACCAGGAGGGGCTAAAAGAGACCCAGTACTTC.

The chain uses TRBV14 and TRBJ2-1, with TRBD2 identical over 9 bases. V shed 8 bases and J 3 bases; nucleotides not matched to a gene: 5. CDR1 is SGHDN, CDR2 FVKESK, per germline. CDR3 length: 14 residues. CDR3 sequence (DNA): TGTGCCAGCGGACTAGCGATCAACTACAATGAGCAGTTCTTC. Translating it yields CASGLAINYNEQFF.

The rearrangement joins TRBV5-1 to TRBJ2-7; 8 bases align to TRBD1. The V gene end was trimmed by 4 bases and the J gene end by 5 bases; junction bases not matched to a gene: 8. Germline values: CDR1 SGHRS, CDR2 YFSETQ. CDR3 length equals 14 residues. The CDR3 DNA reads TGCGCCAGCAGCCGGGACAGGTTTGTGGACGAGCAGTACTTC. This sequence encodes CASSRDRFVDEQYF.